This TCR beta chain was observed in a study of blood T cell repertoires in COVID-19. Study summary: Sources were T cells, B-cell-depleted T cells, or PBMCs; the material itself was cDNA or gDNA.

V was cut by 4 bases and J by 0 bases, with 15 bases left in between. The CDR3 contains 16 residues. Germline values: CDR1 MNHNY, CDR2 SVGAGI (reference sequence). This clone was seen just once. Authors' processing steps: Cell counts per sample came from amplifying reference gene primers. Here immunoSEQ multiplex PCR was the method, and the copy in TCRdb shows in-frame clones only, minus some. The DNA gave D and trimming, while V, J and clone size come from that table. Among roughly 97,000 clones listed, roughly 82% were seen once. The origin of this receptor is a man in his fifties or sixties with acute or convalescent COVID-19. This rearrangement joins TRBV6-6 to TRBJ1-2; D possibly corresponds to TRBD1 (6 bases). Sequences were obtained from peripheral blood. The DNA for the CDR3 is TGTGCCAGCAGTTTATTACAGGGTACACCTAACTATGGCTACACCTTC. Translating it yields CASSLLQGTPNYGYTF.